Shown below are 10 T cell receptor beta chains from a single sample sequenced in a study of beta chain features in type 1 diabetes. General study points: In every one of the four CD4+ subsets, TCRB CDR3s were moderately but significantly shorter in Type 1 diabetes patients.

Expressed TCRB transcripts got sequenced, as all isolated RNA was reverse transcribed. Profiled with immunoSEQ multiplex PCR; TCRdb holds only in-frame clones, not every one. The repertoire holds nearly 350,000 clones, with roughly 8.8% as singletons. These receptors' antigens are unknown. Material: central memory CD4+ T cells from blood. All receptors come from a young man with type 1 diabetes.

A note on this clone: Other nucleotide sequences from this sample produce the same CDR3. The CDR3, as DNA: TGCGCCAGCAGCTTGACAGATACGCAGTATTTT. As protein: CASSLTDTQYF. The chain links TRBV5-1 to TRBJ2-3; no firm D call. CDR3 length equals 11 residues. Trimming shortened V by 1 base and J by 3 bases, and 0 bases separated the two germline ends. Germline V lookup: CDR1 SGHRS, CDR2 YFSETQ.

There are a few counts of this clone. This chain uses TRBV7-2 with TRBJ2-7; 11 nucleotides align to TRBD1. The germline V gene has CDR1 SGHTA and CDR2 FQGNSA. The CDR3 has 14 amino acids. The J segment lost 6 bases and the V segment lost 5 bases, leaving 6 bases of the junction unmatched. This chain's CDR3 is CASSHPGTGGEQYF. For the CDR3, the DNA is TGTGCCAGCAGCCACCCCGGGACAGGGGGCGAGCAGTACTTC.

The chain is built from TRBV2 and TRBJ2-2; D might be TRBD1 (5 bases). Trimming took off 2 bases at V and 1 base at J, with 8 bases between the two ends. The CDR3 is made up of 15 amino acids. Germline V CDR1 and CDR2: SNHLY, FYNNEI. CDR3 amino acids: CASSEKGQNTGELFF. In DNA form, the CDR3 reads TGTGCCAGCAGTGAAAAGGGGCAGAACACCGGGGAGCTGTTTTTT. Supplemented by reference TRBV2 and TRBJ2-2, the full variable domain reads EPEVTQTPSHQVTQMGQEVILRCVPISNHLYFYWYRQILGQKVEFLVSFYNNEISEKSEIFDDQFSVERPDGSNFTLKIRSTKLEDSAMYFCASSEKGQNTGELFFGEGSRLTVL.

This clone has just a few counts. The V and J genes are TRBV2 and TRBJ2-5; 7 nucleotides match TRBD2. Germline V gives CDR1 SNHLY, CDR2 FYNNEI. V was clipped by 0 bases and J by 2 bases; unmatched bases: 6. CDR3 length: 16 residues. The chain's CDR3 is CASSEAEASGQETQYF. The CDR3 DNA reads TGTGCCAGCAGTGAAGCTGAGGCTAGCGGACAAGAGACCCAGTACTTC.

This clone appeared many times. The genes are TRBV5-1 and TRBJ2-3, with 8 positions matching TRBD1. The germline CDR1 and CDR2 sequences are SGHRS and YFSETQ. V lost 2 bases and J lost 4; bases outside the gene matches: 6. The CDR3 consists of 15 residues. Written as DNA, the CDR3 is TGCGCCAGCAGCTTTCGACAGGGGACCGCAGATACGCAGTATTTT. Translating it yields CASSFRQGTADTQYF.

In this sample, this clone turned up many times. The gene calls are TRBV10-3 and TRBJ2-2; 7 bases are a match to TRBD1. With 6 bases clipped from V and 0 bases from J, the junction kept 1 base outside the gene matches. Germline assignment: CDR1 ENHRY and CDR2 SYGVKD. The CDR3 has 14 amino acids. CDR3 nucleotides: TGTGCCATCAGGGGACAGTCGAACACCGGGGAGCTGTTTTTT. This gives the protein CAIRGQSNTGELFF.

This clone was picked up a small number of times. This chain joins TRBV13 and TRBJ2-5; 9 nucleotides agree with TRBD2. There are 15 residues in the CDR3. Germline assignment: CDR1 PRHDT and CDR2 FYEKMQ (reference sequence). Trimming at V came to 5 bases and at J to 5 bases, leaving 9 bases not matched to a gene. The CDR3 spells CASSAPGLATETQYF. CDR3 DNA sequence: TGTGCCAGCAGCGCCCCGGGACTAGCTACGGAGACCCAGTACTTC.

This clone was found a few times. The CDR3 coding sequence is TGTGCCAGCAGCTTGGCCATCTCTAGCGATCCCTACAATGAGCAGTTCTTC. Residues: CASSLAISSDPYNEQFF. This chain joins TRBV5-4 and TRBJ2-1, with D maybe TRBD2 (6 bases). The CDR3 sequence is 17 residues long. The germline V gene has CDR1 SGHNT and CDR2 YYREEE (reference sequence). The V and J ends lost 0 bases and 2 bases respectively, with 15 bases between them.

This clone was seen many times. The chain joins TRBV7-9 to TRBJ1-1; no definite D call. Deletions cut 8 bases from V and 1 base from J, with 8 bases between. Germline CDR1 and CDR2: SEHNR and FQNEAQ (reference sequence). CDR3 length: 12 residues. In DNA form, the CDR3 reads TGTGCCAGCTCCGGTCAGAACACTGAAGCTTTCTTT. Protein sequence: CASSGQNTEAFF.

This clone appeared many times. V and J are TRBV30 and TRBJ2-1; a possible D gene is TRBD2 (6 bases). V lost 5 bases and J 4 bases, leaving 15 bases between the germline ends. The CDR3 runs 14 residues. From germline, CDR1 is GTSNPN and CDR2 SVGIG (reference sequence). The CDR3 region has the DNA TGTGCCTGGGCCACCGGGACTTATTACAATGAGCAGTTCTTC. It specifies CAWATGTYYNEQFF.